Presented here are 16 T cell receptor beta chains from one specimen sequenced in a study of blood T cell repertoires in COVID-19. The method was immunoSEQ multiplex PCR; TCRdb's version includes in-frame clones alone and lacks a portion of them. This table holds about 200,000 clones, approximately 85% found once. The sample comprised peripheral blood. These receptors came from a woman of 80 years or more with COVID-19, enrolled during active disease.

The rearrangement uses TRBV6-2 or TRBV6-3 and TRBJ1-5; D may be TRBD1 (6 bases). Germline values: CDR1 MNHEY, CDR2 SVGEGT. The CDR3 spans 15 residues. V lost 5 bases, J lost 3 bases, and 14 bases lay in between. CDR3 DNA sequence: TGTGCCAGCAGTCGTACAGGGACCACCAATCAGCCCCAGCATTTT. As protein: CASSRTGTTNQPQHF.

The chain employs TRBV24-1 and TRBJ2-1; 8 bases map to TRBD1. Germline-derived CDR1 and CDR2 are KGHDR and SFDVKD. The length of the CDR3 is 13 residues. The V gene end was trimmed by 9 bases and the J gene end by 3 bases; junction bases not matched to a gene: 3. DNA of the CDR3: TGTGCCACCCAGGGGGCGGTCTACAATGAGCAGTTCTTC. This gives the protein CATQGAVYNEQFF.

V gene TRBV28 combines with J gene TRBJ2-1, with 9 bases fitting TRBD2. The CDR3 runs to 16 residues. CDR1 MDHEN and CDR2 SYDVKM come from the germline V gene. V shed 5 bases and J 5 bases; nucleotides not matched to a gene: 10. DNA for the CDR3: TGTGCCAGCAGTCGCACCGGGACTAGCAGGGACAATGAGCAGTTCTTC. Translation gives CASSRTGTSRDNEQFF.

V gene TRBV7-9 combines with J gene TRBJ1-1, with D possibly matching TRBD1 (6 bases). Trimming cost V 9 bases and J 9 bases, with 20 bases left between them. Germline CDR1 reads SEHNR; CDR2 reads FQNEAQ (reference sequence). This CDR3 spans 13 amino acids. The CDR3 loop reads CASWESGALKAFF. In DNA, the CDR3 is TGTGCCAGTTGGGAATCAGGGGCGTTAAAAGCTTTCTTT.

The genes are TRBV5-4 and TRBJ2-1; 12 bases are a match to TRBD2. The junction had 7 bases not matched to a gene; V was cut back by 6 bases and J by 6 bases. Germline V gene lookup returns CDR1 SGHNT and CDR2 YYREEE (reference sequence). The CDR3 is made up of 15 amino acids. CDR3 in DNA: TGTGCCAGCACCCTGACTAGCGGGAGCCGCAATGAGCAGTTCTTC. It codes for CASTLTSGSRNEQFF.

V and J are TRBV28 and TRBJ1-4; D gene ambiguous. This CDR3 has 15 amino acids. Trimming took 1 base from V and 10 from J, leaving 16 bases between them. CDR1 is MDHEN and CDR2 is SYDVKM in the germline V gene. This CDR3 reads CASSLSPNVRGKLFF. CDR3 coding DNA: TGTGCCAGCAGTTTATCCCCCAACGTCCGAGGAAAACTGTTTTTT.

V is TRBV30 and J is TRBJ1-5, with TRBD1 identical over 8 bases. Germline values: CDR1 GTSNPN, CDR2 SVGIG (reference sequence). V was clipped by 2 bases and J by 0 bases; unmatched bases: 9. CDR3 length: 17 residues. The CDR3: CAWSISRQGNSNQPQHF. Here the CDR3 DNA reads TGTGCCTGGAGTATATCGAGACAGGGGAATAGCAATCAGCCCCAGCATTTT.

The chain joins TRBV5-1 to TRBJ1-4; no firm D call. The CDR3 is 14 residues long. Germline CDR1 and CDR2: SGHRS and YFSETQ. V shed 1 base and J shed 5 bases, with 9 bases lying between them. CDR3 DNA sequence: TGCGCCAGCAGCTTGCCAGTCCCGAATGAAAAACTGTTTTTT. It is translated as CASSLPVPNEKLFF.

The chain carries TRBV6-2 or TRBV6-3 and TRBJ2-6; 8 bases are a match to TRBD1. The CDR3 covers 16 residues. Germline CDR1 MNHEY, CDR2 SVGEGT. With V trimmed by 2 bases and J by 5 bases, 5 bases remained unmatched. As DNA, the CDR3 is TGTGCCAGCAGTTACCGGACAGGGTTCTGGGCCAACGTCCTGACTTTC. Encoded protein: CASSYRTGFWANVLTF.

This clone was seen once. The V gene is TRBV18, the J gene TRBJ1-4; a weak D match, TRBD1 (5 bases). CDR1 KGHSH and CDR2 LQKENI come from the germline V gene. The length of the CDR3 is 13 residues. Trimming left V 5 bases short and J 4 bases short, with 8 bases between. The CDR3 bases are TGTGCCAGCTCAGGGGGGATTAATGAAAAACTGTTTTTT. It yields the protein CASSGGINEKLFF.

The chain employs TRBV18 and TRBJ2-1; 8 nucleotides align to TRBD2. The V gene end was trimmed by 0 bases and the J gene end by 7 bases; junction bases not matched to a gene: 8. Per the germline V gene, CDR1 is KGHSH and CDR2 is LQKENI. The CDR3 length is 16 residues. Written as DNA, the CDR3 is TGTGCCAGCTCACCACCGGGAAGCGGGGGCCAAAATGAGCAGTTCTTC. It codes for CASSPPGSGGQNEQFF.

The gene calls are TRBV6-2 or TRBV6-3 and TRBJ1-1; D gene ambiguous. CDR1 MNHEY and CDR2 SVGEGT come from the germline V gene. Trimming removed 2 bases at V and 1 base at J, with 8 bases between. The CDR3 contains 14 residues. The CDR3 DNA is TGTGCCAGCAGTTACCCCCGGGGGAACACTGAAGCTTTCTTT. It yields the protein CASSYPRGNTEAFF.

This chain uses TRBV4-1 with TRBJ1-6, with 9 positions matching TRBD1. Trimming removed 3 bases from V and 5 bases from J; junction bases left unmatched: 8. The CDR3 spans 17 residues. Per the germline V gene, CDR1 is MGHRA and CDR2 is YSYEKL. The CDR3 protein is CASSQGDRADHNSPLHF. The CDR3 bases are TGCGCCAGCAGCCAGGGGGACAGGGCCGATCATAATTCACCCCTCCACTTT.

The CDR3 spells CASSLALGNTGELFF. The CDR3 DNA reads as TGTGCCAGCTCCCTTGCTCTCGGGAACACCGGGGAGCTGTTTTTT. The chain links TRBV18 to TRBJ2-2; D is unclear. This CDR3 is 15 amino acids long. V was trimmed by 6 bases and J by 1 base, leaving 12 bases between them. The V gene's germline CDR1 is KGHSH and CDR2 LQKENI. The full variable domain, with the rest looked up from reference TRBV18 and TRBJ2-2, is NAGVMQNPRHLVRRRGQEARLRCSPMKGHSHVYWYRQLPEEGLKFMVYLQKENIIDESGMPKERFSAEFPKEGPSILRIQQVVRGDSAAYFCASSLALGNTGELFFGEGSRLTVL.

This clone was seen more than once but under ten times. The chain combines TRBV5-1 with TRBJ1-1; D call uncertain. V shed 2 bases and J shed 1 base, with 9 bases lying between them. CDR1 is SGHRS, CDR2 YFSETQ, per germline. This CDR3 has 14 amino acids. CDR3 residues: CASSLADTNTEAFF. In nucleotides, the CDR3 is TGCGCCAGCAGCTTAGCTGATACGAACACTGAAGCTTTCTTT.

Note on this clone: Distinct nucleotide sequences in the sample also encode this CDR3. This chain connects TRBV5-1 to TRBJ2-3; D possibly corresponds to TRBD2 (5 bases). This CDR3 has 13 residues. Germline V gene lookup returns CDR1 SGHRS and CDR2 YFSETQ. The V end was cut by 3 bases, the J end by 0 bases, with 5 bases between. DNA of the CDR3: TGCGCCAGCAGCTGGACTAGCACAGATACGCAGTATTTT. As protein: CASSWTSTDTQYF.